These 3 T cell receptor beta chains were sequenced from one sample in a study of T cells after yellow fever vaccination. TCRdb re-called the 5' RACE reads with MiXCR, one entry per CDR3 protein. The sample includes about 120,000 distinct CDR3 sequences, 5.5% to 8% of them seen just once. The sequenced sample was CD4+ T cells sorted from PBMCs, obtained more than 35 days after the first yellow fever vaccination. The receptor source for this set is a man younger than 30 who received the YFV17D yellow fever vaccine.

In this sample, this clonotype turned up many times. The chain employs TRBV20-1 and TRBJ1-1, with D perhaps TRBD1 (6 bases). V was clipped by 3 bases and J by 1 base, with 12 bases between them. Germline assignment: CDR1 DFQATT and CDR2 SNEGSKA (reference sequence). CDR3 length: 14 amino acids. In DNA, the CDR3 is TGCAGTGCTAGGGAGGGACACCCGAACACTGAAGCTTTCTTT. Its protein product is CSAREGHPNTEAFF.

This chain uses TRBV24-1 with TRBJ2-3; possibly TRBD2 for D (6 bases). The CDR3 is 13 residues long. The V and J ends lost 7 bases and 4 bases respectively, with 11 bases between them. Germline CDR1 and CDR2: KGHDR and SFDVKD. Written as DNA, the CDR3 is TGTGCCACCAGGGGACCGGGGGCAGATACGCAGTATTTT. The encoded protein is CATRGPGADTQYF.

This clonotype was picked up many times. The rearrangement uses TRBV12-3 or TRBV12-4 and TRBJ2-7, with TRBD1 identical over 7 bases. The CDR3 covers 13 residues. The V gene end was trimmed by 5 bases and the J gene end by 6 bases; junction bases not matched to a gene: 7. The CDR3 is CASSRDRGSEQYV. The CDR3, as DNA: TGTGCCAGCAGTCGGGACAGAGGTAGCGAGCAGTACGTC.